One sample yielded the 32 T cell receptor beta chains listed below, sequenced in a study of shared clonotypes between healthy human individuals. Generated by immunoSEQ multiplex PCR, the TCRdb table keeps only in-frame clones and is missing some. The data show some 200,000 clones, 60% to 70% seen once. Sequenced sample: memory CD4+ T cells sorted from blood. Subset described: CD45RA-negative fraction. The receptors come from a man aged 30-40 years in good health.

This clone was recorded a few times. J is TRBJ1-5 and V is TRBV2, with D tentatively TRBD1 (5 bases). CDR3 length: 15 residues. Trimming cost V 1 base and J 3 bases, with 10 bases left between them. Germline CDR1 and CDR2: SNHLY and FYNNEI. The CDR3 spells CASSEGTSLNQPQHF. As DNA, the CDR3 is TGTGCCAGCAGTGAAGGGACATCCCTCAATCAGCCCCAGCATTTT.

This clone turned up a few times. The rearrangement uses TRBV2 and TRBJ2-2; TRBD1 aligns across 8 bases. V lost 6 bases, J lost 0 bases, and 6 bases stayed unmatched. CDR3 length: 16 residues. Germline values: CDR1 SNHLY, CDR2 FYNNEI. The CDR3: CASSWDRTTNTGELFF. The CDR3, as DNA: TGTGCCAGCAGCTGGGACAGGACAACGAACACCGGGGAGCTGTTTTTT.

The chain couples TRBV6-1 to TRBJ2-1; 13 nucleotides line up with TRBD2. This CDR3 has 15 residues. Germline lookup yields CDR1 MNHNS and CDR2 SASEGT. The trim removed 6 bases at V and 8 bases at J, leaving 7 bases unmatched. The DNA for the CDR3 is TGTGCCAGCAGCTTATCAGGACTAGCGGGAGATGAGCAGTTCTTC. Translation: CASSLSGLAGDEQFF.

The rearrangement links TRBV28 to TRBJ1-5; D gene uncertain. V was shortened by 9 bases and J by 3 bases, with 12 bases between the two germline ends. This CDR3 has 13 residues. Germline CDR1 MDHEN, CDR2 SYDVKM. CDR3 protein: CASTITPNQPQHF. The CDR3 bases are TGTGCCAGTACCATAACACCCAATCAGCCCCAGCATTTT.

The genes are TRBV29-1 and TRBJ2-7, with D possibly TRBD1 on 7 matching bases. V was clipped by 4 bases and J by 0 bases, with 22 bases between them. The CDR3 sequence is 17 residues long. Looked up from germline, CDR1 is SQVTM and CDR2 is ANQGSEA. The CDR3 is CSVVGFRGTVLSYEQYF. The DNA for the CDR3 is TGCAGCGTTGTAGGATTCCGGGGGACAGTACTCTCCTACGAGCAGTACTTC.

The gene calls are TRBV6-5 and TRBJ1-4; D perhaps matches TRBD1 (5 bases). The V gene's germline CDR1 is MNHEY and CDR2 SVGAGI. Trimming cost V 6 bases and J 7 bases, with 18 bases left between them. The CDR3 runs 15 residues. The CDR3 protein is CASSSPLRDPEKLFF. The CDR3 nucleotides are TGTGCCAGCAGCTCCCCATTGAGGGACCCTGAAAAACTGTTTTTT.

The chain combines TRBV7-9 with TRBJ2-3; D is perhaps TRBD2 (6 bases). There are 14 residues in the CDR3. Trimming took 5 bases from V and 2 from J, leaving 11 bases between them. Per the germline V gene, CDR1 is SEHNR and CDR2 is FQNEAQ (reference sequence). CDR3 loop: CASSQTRTTDTQYF. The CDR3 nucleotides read TGTGCCAGCAGCCAGACTAGGACCACAGATACGCAGTATTTT.

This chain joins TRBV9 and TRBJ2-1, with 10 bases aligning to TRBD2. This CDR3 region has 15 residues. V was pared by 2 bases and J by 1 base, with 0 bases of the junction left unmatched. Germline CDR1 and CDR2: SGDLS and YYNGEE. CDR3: CASSVSGRSYNEQFF. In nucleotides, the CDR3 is TGTGCCAGCAGCGTTAGCGGGAGGTCCTACAATGAGCAGTTCTTC.

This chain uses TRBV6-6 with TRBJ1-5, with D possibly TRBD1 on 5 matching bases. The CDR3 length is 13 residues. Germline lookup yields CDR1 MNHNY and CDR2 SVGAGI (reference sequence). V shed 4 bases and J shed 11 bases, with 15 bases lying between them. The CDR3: CASSSLGDRAQHF. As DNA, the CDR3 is TGTGCCAGCAGTTCCCTAGGGGATCGGGCCCAGCATTTT.

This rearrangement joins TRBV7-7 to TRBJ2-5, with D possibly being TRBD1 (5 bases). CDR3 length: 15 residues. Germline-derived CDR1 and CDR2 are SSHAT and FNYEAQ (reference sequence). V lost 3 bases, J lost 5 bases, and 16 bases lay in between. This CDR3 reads CASSFALGAWETQYF. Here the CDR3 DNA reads TGTGCCAGCAGCTTCGCCCTAGGGGCCTGGGAGACCCAGTACTTC. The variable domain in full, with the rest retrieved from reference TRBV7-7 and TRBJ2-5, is GAGVSQSPRYKVTKRGQDVTLRCDPISSHATLYWYQQALGQGPEFLTYFNYEAQPDKSGLPSDRFSAERPEGSISTLTIQRTEQRDSAMYRCASSFALGAWETQYFGPGTRLLVL.

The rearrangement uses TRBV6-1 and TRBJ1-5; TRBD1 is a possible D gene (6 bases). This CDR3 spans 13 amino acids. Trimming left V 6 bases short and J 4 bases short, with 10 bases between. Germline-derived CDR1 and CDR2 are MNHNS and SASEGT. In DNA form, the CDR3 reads TGTGCCAGCAGGGCTACAGGGAATCAGCCCCAGCATTTT. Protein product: CASRATGNQPQHF.

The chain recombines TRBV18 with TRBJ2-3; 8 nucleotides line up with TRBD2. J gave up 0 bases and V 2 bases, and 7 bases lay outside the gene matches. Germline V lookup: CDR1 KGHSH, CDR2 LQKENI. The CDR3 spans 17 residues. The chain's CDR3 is CASSPFTSGSSTDTQYF. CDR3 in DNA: TGTGCCAGCTCACCATTCACTAGCGGCTCTAGCACAGATACGCAGTATTTT.

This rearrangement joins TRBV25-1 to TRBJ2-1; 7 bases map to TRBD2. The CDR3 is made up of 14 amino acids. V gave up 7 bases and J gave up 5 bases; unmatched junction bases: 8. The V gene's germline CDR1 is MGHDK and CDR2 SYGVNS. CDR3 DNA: TGTGCCAGCAAAGAAGGGCTAGCGGACAATGAGCAGTTCTTC. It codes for CASKEGLADNEQFF.

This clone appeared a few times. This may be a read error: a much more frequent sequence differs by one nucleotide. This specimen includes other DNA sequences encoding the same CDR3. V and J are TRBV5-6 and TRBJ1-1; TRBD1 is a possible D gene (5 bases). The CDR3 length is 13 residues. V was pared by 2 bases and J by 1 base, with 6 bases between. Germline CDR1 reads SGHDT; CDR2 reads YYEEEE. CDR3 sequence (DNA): TGTGCCAGCAGCTTCGGGGGGAACACTGAAGCTTTCTTT. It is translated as CASSFGGNTEAFF.

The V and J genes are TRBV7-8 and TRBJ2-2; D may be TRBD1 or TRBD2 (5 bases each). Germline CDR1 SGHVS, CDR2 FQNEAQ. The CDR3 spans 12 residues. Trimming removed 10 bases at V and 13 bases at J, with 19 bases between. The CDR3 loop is CATLSTGPPLFF. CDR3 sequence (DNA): TGTGCCACACTCTCGACGGGACCCCCGCTGTTTTTT.

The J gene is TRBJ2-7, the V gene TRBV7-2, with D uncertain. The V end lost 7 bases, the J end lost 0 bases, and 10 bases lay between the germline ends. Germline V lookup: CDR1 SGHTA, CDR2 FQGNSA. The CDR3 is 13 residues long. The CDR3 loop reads CASNRWTSYEQYF. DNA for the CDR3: TGTGCCAGCAATCGCTGGACCTCCTACGAGCAGTACTTC.

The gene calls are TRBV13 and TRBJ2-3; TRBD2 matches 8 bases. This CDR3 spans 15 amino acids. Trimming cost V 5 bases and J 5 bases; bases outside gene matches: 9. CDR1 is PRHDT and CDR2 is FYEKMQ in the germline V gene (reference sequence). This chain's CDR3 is CASSLIGAGGDTQYF. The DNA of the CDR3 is TGTGCCAGCAGCCTCATCGGGGCGGGAGGAGATACGCAGTATTTT.

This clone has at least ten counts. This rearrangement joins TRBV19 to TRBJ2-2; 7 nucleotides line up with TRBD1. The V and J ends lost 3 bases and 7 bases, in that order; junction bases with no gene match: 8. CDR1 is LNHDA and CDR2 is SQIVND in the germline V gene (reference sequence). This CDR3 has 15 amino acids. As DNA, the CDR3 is TGTGCCAGTAGTATTTCCTCCCGGACAGGCGGGGAGCTGTTTTTT. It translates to CASSISSRTGGELFF.

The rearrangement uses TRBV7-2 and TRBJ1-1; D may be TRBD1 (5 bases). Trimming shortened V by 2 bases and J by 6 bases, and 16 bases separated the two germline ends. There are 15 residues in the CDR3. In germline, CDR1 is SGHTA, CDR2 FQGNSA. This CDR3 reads CASSLINTGLAEAFF. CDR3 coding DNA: TGTGCCAGCAGCTTAATAAATACAGGCTTAGCTGAAGCTTTCTTT.

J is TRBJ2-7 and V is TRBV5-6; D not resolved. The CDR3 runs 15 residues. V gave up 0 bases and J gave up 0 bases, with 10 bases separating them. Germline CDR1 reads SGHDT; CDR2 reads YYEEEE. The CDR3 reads CASSLEQLSSYEQYF. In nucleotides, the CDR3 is TGTGCCAGCAGCTTGGAACAATTGAGCTCCTACGAGCAGTACTTC.

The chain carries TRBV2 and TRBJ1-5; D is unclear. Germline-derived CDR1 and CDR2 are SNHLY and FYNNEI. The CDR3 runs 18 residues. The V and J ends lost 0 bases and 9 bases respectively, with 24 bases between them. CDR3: CASSEAPTARLRAWPQHF. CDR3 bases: TGTGCCAGCAGTGAAGCCCCCACGGCCCGGCTTCGGGCGTGGCCCCAGCATTTT.

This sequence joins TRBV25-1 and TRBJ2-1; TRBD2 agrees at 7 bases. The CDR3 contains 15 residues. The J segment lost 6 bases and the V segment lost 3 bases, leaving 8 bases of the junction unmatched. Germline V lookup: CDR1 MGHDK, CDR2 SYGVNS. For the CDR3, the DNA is TGTGCCAGCAGTGATAAGACTAGCACGGCCAATGAGCAGTTCTTC. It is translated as CASSDKTSTANEQFF.

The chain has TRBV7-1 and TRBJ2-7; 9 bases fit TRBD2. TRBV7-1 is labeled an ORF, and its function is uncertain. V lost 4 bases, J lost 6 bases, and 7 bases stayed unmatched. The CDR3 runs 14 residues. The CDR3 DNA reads TGTGCCAGCAGCTTAGACCTAGCGGGATTCGAGCAGTACTTC. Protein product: CASSLDLAGFEQYF.

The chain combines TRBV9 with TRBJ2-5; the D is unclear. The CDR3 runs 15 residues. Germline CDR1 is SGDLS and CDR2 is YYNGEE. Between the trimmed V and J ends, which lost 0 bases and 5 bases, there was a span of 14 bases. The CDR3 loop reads CASSVVPETWETQYF. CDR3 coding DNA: TGTGCCAGCAGCGTAGTACCCGAAACATGGGAGACCCAGTACTTC. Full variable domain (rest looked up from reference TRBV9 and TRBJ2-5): DSGVTQTPKHLITATGQRVTLRCSPRSGDLSVYWYQQSLDQGLQFLIQYYNGEERAKGNILERFSAQQFPDLHSELNLSSLELGDSALYFCASSVVPETWETQYFGPGTRLLVL.

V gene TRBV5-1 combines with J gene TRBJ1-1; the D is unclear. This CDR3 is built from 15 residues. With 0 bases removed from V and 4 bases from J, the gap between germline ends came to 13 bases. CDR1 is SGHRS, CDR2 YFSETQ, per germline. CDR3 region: CASSLGFIEGTEAFF. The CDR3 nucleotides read TGCGCCAGCAGCTTGGGTTTTATAGAGGGCACTGAAGCTTTCTTT.

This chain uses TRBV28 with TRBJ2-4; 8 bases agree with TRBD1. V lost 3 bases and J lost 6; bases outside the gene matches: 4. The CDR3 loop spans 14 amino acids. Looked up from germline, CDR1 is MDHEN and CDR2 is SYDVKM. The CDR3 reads CASSLQGARNIQYF. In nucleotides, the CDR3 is TGTGCCAGCAGTTTGCAGGGGGCGCGAAACATTCAGTACTTC.

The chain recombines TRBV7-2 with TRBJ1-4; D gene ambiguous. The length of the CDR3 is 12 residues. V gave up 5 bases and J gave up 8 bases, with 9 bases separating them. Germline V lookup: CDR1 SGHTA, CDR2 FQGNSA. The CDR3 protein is CASSDQGEKLFF. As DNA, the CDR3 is TGTGCCAGCAGCGATCAAGGGGAAAAACTGTTTTTT.

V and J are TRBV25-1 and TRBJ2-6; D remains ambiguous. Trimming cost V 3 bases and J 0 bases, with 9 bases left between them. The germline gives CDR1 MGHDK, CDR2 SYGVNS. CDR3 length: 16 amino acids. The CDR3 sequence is CASSDKAFSGANVLTF. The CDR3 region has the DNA TGTGCCAGCAGTGATAAGGCTTTCTCTGGGGCCAACGTCCTGACTTTC.

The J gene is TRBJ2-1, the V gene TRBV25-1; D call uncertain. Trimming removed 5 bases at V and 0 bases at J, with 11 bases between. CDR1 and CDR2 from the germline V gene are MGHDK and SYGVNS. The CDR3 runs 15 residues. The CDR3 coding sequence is TGTGCCAGCAGTCCTCATTACCCCTCCTACAATGAGCAGTTCTTC. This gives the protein CASSPHYPSYNEQFF.

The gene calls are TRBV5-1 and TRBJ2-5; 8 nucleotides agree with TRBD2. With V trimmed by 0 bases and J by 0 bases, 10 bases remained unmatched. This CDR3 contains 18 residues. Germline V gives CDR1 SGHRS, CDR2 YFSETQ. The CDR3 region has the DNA TGCGCCAGCAGCTTGGTTTCCGGGACTAGTCGTCACCAAGAGACCCAGTACTTC. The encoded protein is CASSLVSGTSRHQETQYF.

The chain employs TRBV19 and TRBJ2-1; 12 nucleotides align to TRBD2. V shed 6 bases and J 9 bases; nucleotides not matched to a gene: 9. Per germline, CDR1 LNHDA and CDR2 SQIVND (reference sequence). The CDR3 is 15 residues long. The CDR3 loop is CASSQTSGSAGEQFF. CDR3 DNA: TGTGCCAGTAGCCAGACTAGCGGGAGTGCTGGTGAGCAGTTCTTC.

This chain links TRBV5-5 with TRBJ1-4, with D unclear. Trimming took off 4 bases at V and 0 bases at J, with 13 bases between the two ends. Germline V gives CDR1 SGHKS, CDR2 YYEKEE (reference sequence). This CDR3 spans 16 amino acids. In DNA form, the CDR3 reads TGTGCCAGCAGCCTGGATGAGGCTGCAACTAATGAAAAACTGTTTTTT. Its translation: CASSLDEAATNEKLFF.